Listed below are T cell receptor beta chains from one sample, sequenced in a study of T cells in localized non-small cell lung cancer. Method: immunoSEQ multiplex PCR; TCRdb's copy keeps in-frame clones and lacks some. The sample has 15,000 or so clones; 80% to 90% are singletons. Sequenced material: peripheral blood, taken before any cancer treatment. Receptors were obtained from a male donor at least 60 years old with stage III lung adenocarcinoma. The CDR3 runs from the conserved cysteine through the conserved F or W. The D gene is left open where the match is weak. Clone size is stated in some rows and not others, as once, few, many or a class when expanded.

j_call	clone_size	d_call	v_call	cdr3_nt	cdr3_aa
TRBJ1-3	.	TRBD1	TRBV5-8	TGTGCCAGCAGCTTACCGGGACAGGGGGCAACTGGAAACACCATATATTTT	CASSLPGQGATGNTIYF
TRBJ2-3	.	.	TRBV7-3	TGTGCCAGCAGCCTTGACAACACAGATACGCAGTATTTT	CASSLDNTDTQYF
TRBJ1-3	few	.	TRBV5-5	TGTGCCAGCAGCTTGGGATCTGGACAGACCATATATTTT	CASSLGSGQTIYF
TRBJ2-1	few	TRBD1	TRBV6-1	TGTGCCAGCACAGGGACAGGGCTCAATGAGCAGTTCTTC	CASTGTGLNEQFF
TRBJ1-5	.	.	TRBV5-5	TGTGCCAGCAGCTTGCTGGGGACGGTCGGCAATCAGCCCCAGCATTTT	CASSLLGTVGNQPQHF
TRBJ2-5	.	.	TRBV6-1	TGTGCCAGCAGTGAAGCAACCGGAACCCCGAGCCAGTACTTC	CASSEATGTPSQYF
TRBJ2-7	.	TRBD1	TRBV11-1	TGTGCCAGCAGCCCCGGGACAGCATCCTACGAGCAGTACTTC	CASSPGTASYEQYF
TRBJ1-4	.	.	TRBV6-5	TGTGCCAGCAGTTACATAGGGGGTCTTAATGAAAAACTGTTTTTT	CASSYIGGLNEKLFF
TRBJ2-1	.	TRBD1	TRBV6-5	TGTGCCAGCAGATCCGACAGGGGGATATACAATGAGCAGTTCTTC	CASRSDRGIYNEQFF
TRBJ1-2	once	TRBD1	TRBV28	TGTGCCAGCAGTTTACAGGGGGGTTGGGGGGGCTACACCTTC	CASSLQGGWGGYTF
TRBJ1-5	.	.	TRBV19	TGTGCCAGTAGTATGAGCCCAGATCAGCCCCAGCATTTT	CASSMSPDQPQHF
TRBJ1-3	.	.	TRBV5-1	TGCGCCAGCAGCCCAATCGAACAGGGAAACACCATATATTTT	CASSPIEQGNTIYF
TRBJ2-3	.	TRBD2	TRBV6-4	TGTGCCAGCAGTGACTCGACTAGCGGGGGGGTAGATACGCAGTATTTT	CASSDSTSGGVDTQYF
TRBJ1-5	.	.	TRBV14	TGTGCCAGCAGCCAAGATCGGGTTGGGCCCCAGCATTTT	CASSQDRVGPQHF
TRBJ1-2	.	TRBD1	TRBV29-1	TGCAGCGTTGAAACCGGGACAGGGGCCGGATATGGCTACACCTTC	CSVETGTGAGYGYTF
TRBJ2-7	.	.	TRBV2	TGTGCCAGCAGTAGTGGGGGCGAGGTTACCAGTATGTACTTC	CASSSGGEVTSMYF
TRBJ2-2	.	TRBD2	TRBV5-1	TGCGCCAGCAGCTACTCTAGCGGGGGGGCCGTAAACACCGGGGAGCTGTTTTTT	CASSYSSGGAVNTGELFF
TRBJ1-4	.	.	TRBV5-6	TGTGCCAGCAGCTTGCCGGCAGCAACTAATGAAAAACTGTTTTTT	CASSLPAATNEKLFF
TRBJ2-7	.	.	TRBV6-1	TGTGCCAGCAGTGATCCCGGGACGGGCGGGCAGTACTTC	CASSDPGTGGQYF
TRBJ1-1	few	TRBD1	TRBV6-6	TGTGCCAGCAGATCTACAGGGGGAAGCGGGAACACTGAAGCTTTCTTT	CASRSTGGSGNTEAFF
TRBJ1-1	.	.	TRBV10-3	TGTGCCATCAGTGAGTTTCAGGGGCGGAACACTGAAGCTTTCTTT	CAISEFQGRNTEAFF
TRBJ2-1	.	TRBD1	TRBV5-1	TGCGCCAGCAGCTCTCCGGGACAGGGAGTCAATGAGCAGTTCTTC	CASSSPGQGVNEQFF
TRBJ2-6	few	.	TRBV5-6	TGTGCCAGCAGCCGCACCACAGGGCACTCTGGGGCCAACGTCCTGACTTTC	CASSRTTGHSGANVLTF
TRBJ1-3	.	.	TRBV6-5	TGTGCCAGCAGCTCTGACGGCTCTGGAAACACCATATATTTT	CASSSDGSGNTIYF
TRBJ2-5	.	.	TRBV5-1	TGCGCCAGCAGCTCCGGGCAAGAGGGAGAGACCCAGTACTTC	CASSSGQEGETQYF
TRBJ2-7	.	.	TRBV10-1	TGCGCCAGCAGTGAAGGGCAGGCGGTCCACGAGCAGTACTTC	CASSEGQAVHEQYF
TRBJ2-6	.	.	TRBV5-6	TGTGCCAGCAGCACCAGGGGCTCTGGGGCCAACGTCCTGACTTTC	CASSTRGSGANVLTF
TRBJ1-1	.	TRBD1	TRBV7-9	TGTGCCAGCAGCCCCCCACAGGGGGGGGCACCTGAAGCTTTCTTT	CASSPPQGGAPEAFF
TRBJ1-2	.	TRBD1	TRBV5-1	TGCGCCAGCAGCTCCGGGACAGACCAAGCTTACTATGGCTACACCTTC	CASSSGTDQAYYGYTF
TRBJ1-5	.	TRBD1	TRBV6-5	TGTGCCAGCGGGCAGGGGGGCCAGCCCCAGCATTTT	CASGQGGQPQHF
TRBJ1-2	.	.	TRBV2	TGTGCCAGCAGTAGTAGCTATGGCTACACCTTC	CASSSSYGYTF
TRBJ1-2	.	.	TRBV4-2	TGTGCCAGCAACCTCGGAGGGATAACCGATGGCTACACCTTC	CASNLGGITDGYTF
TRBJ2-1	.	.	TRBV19	TGTGCCAGTACCACGTCGGAGGACAGCCTGACCTACAATGAGCAGTTCTTC	CASTTSEDSLTYNEQFF
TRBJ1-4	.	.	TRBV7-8	TGTGCCAGCAGCTTCTTCCTGGGCTTCACTGAAAAACTGTTTTTT	CASSFFLGFTEKLFF
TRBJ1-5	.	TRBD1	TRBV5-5	TGTGCCAGCAGCCGTTCCGGACAGGGTCTCCAGCCCCAGCATTTT	CASSRSGQGLQPQHF
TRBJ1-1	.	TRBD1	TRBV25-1	TGTGCCAGCAGTGAACAGGGGGCAGGCACTGAAGCTTTCTTT	CASSEQGAGTEAFF
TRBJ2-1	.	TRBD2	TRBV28	TGTGCCAGCAGTTTTTGGACTAGCGGGGGGCTTGGTGAGCAGTTCTTC	CASSFWTSGGLGEQFF
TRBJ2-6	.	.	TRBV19	TGTGCCAGTAGTATAGATCAGGAGGGTAGATTCTCTGGGGCCAACGTCCTGACTTTC	CASSIDQEGRFSGANVLTF
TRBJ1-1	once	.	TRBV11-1	TGTGCCAGCAGCTTTACGGGCGTTGACACTGAAGCTTTCTTT	CASSFTGVDTEAFF
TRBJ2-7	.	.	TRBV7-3	TGTGCCAGCAGCCCCCGGGGGAACCTACCCCCCTACGAGCAGTACTTC	CASSPRGNLPPYEQYF
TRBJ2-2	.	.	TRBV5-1	TGCGCCAGCAGCTTTAACAGCAAAAACACCGGGGAGCTGTTTTTT	CASSFNSKNTGELFF
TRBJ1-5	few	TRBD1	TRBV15	TGTGCCACCAGCACCCGGACAGGGGCGTATAGCAATCAGCCCCAGCATTTT	CATSTRTGAYSNQPQHF
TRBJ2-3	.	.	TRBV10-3	TGTGCCATCAGTGAGTCCGGTTTGGATACGCAGTATTTT	CAISESGLDTQYF
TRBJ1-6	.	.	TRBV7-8	TGTGCCAGCAGTTTTAGACGGGACTATAATTCACCCCTCCACTTT	CASSFRRDYNSPLHF
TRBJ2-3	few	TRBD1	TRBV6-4	TGTGCCAGCAGTGAGCAGGGGGCGGGGAGCACAGATACGCAGTATTTT	CASSEQGAGSTDTQYF
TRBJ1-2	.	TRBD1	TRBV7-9	TGTGCCAGCAGCCCAACGGGGGACAGGCAAGCCTATGGCTACACCTTC	CASSPTGDRQAYGYTF